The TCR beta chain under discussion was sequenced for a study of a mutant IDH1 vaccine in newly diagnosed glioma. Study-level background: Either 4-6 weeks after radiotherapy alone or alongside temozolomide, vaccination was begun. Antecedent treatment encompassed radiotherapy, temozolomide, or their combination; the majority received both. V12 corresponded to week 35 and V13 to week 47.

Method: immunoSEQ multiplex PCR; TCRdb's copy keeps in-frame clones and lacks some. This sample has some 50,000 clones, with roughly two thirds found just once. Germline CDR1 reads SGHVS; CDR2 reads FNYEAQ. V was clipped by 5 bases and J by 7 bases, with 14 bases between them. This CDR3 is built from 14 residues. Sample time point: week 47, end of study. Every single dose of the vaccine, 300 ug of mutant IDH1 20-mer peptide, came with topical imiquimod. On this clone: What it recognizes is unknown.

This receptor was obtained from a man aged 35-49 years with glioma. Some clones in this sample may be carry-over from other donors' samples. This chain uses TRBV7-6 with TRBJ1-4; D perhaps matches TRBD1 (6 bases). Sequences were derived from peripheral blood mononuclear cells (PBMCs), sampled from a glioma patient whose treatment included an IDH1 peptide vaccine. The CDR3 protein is CASSQGGALEKLFF. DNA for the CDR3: TGTGCCAGCAGCCAAGGGGGGGCGCTTGAAAAACTGTTTTTT.